This T cell receptor (beta chain) was observed in a study of blood T cell repertoires in COVID-19. Per the study methods: Estimation of nucleated cell counts relied on the amplification of reference gene primers. Libraries were prepared by immunoSEQ multiplex PCR; TCRdb keeps only in-frame clonotypes and omits some of them. V, J and clone size were drawn from that table, and D and trimming were deduced from the DNA. This table holds 250,000 to 300,000 clones, just under 90% found once. The sample comprised peripheral blood. The TCR was taken from a woman in her 50s with COVID-19, enrolled during active disease.

CDR3 loop: CASSYPAGNYGYTF. The CDR3 bases are TGTGCCAGCAGCTACCCCGCAGGGAACTATGGCTACACCTTC. This rearrangement joins TRBV11-2 to TRBJ1-2; D is perhaps TRBD1 (5 bases). The length of the CDR3 is 14 residues. Looked up from germline, CDR1 is SGHAT and CDR2 is FQNNGV. Trimming took 4 bases from V and 2 from J, leaving 11 bases between them.